The 12 T cell receptor beta chains reported below all come from one sample, sequenced in a study of cytomegalovirus exposure and HLA in healthy donors. Amplification used 60 Vbeta primers and 13 Jbeta primers. The method was immunoSEQ multiplex PCR; TCRdb's version includes in-frame clones alone and lacks a portion of them. The sample contains some 150,000 clones, 77% of which appear only once. The sequenced sample was PBMCs. Every receptor here comes from a male donor in good health and CMV-seronegative.

V gene TRBV5-4 combines with J gene TRBJ2-7; 7 bases match TRBD1. From germline, CDR1 is SGHNT and CDR2 YYREEE (reference sequence). The trim removed 0 bases at V and 2 bases at J, leaving 2 bases unmatched. The CDR3 is 14 amino acids. The CDR3, as DNA: TGTGCCAGCAGCTTGGGACAGGGTCCCTACGAGCAGTACTTC. It encodes CASSLGQGPYEQYF.

The rearrangement uses TRBV29-1 and TRBJ1-4; 7 bases agree with TRBD1. The CDR3 is made up of 14 amino acids. Germline values: CDR1 SQVTM, CDR2 ANQGSEA. Trimming cost V 5 bases and J 3 bases; bases outside gene matches: 6. The CDR3 nucleotides are TGCAGCGTTATCAGGACAGGCCCTAATGAAAAACTGTTTTTT. As protein: CSVIRTGPNEKLFF.

The chain couples TRBV4-3 to TRBJ2-3; 7 bases are a match to TRBD2. The germline V gene has CDR1 LGHNA and CDR2 YSLEER. The CDR3 runs 19 residues. V shed 0 bases and J 2 bases; nucleotides not matched to a gene: 14. This CDR3 reads CASSQDGGLGSRLTDTQYF. The DNA of the CDR3 is TGCGCCAGCAGCCAAGACGGCGGACTAGGATCACGGCTCACAGATACGCAGTATTTT.

The table lists this clone with a few counts. J is TRBJ2-6 and V is TRBV7-8, with D tentatively TRBD2 (6 bases). V was trimmed by 4 bases and J by 4 bases, leaving 11 bases between them. The CDR3 runs to 15 residues. Germline-derived CDR1 and CDR2 are SGHVS and FQNEAQ. CDR3 nucleotides: TGTGCCAGCAGCTATAGCGGTAAAGGGGCCAACGTCCTGACTTTC. Its protein product is CASSYSGKGANVLTF.

The table lists this clone with a count of one. The V call is TRBV15, the J call TRBJ2-5; 9 bases line up with TRBD2. The ends lost 5 bases at V and 4 bases at J; junction bases unmatched: 11. This CDR3 comprises 16 residues. Germline V CDR1 and CDR2: LNHNV, YYDKDF (reference sequence). In DNA form, the CDR3 reads TGTGCCACCAGCGCCAAAATAGCGGGAGTAAGAGAGACCCAGTACTTC. Translated, it gives CATSAKIAGVRETQYF. Looking up the rest from reference TRBV15 and TRBJ2-5 gives the full variable domain: DAMVIQNPRYQVTQFGKPVTLSCSQTLNHNVMYWYQQKSSQAPKLLFHYYDKDFNNEADTPDNFQSRRPNTSFCFLDIRSPGLGDTAMYLCATSAKIAGVRETQYFGPGTRLLVL.

The CDR3 bases are TGTGCCAGCTCACGCTCCTCAGCGGGGGGGGTCAAAAACATTCAGTACTTC. Amino acid sequence: CASSRSSAGGVKNIQYF. V usage is TRBV18 and J usage is TRBJ2-4; the match to TRBD2 covers 10 bases. The length of the CDR3 is 17 residues. Germline V gene lookup returns CDR1 KGHSH and CDR2 LQKENI. V lost 4 bases to trimming and J lost 3 bases; unmatched junction nucleotides: 9.

V usage is TRBV4-1 and J usage is TRBJ1-4, with D unclear. This CDR3 is built from 16 residues. The V end was cut by 4 bases, the J end by 0 bases, with 12 bases between. Germline V gene data show CDR1 as MGHRA and CDR2 as YSYEKL. The CDR3 DNA follows: TGCGCCAGCAGCCTCATAAGCCCTGCAACTAATGAAAAACTGTTTTTT. Protein: CASSLISPATNEKLFF.

The V call is TRBV4-2, the J call TRBJ2-5; TRBD1 agrees at 10 bases. The V and J ends lost 4 bases and 2 bases, in that order; junction bases with no gene match: 4. The CDR3 is made up of 15 amino acids. Germline V CDR1 and CDR2: LGHNA, YNFKEQ. CDR3 region: CASSPRDRGQETQYF. The CDR3 coding sequence is TGTGCCAGCAGCCCCCGGGACAGGGGACAAGAGACCCAGTACTTC.

DNA of the CDR3: TGCAGCGTTGATGGGGCCGGGACTAGGGTAACCGGTGAGCAGTTCTTC. Amino acid sequence: CSVDGAGTRVTGEQFF. The V call is TRBV29-1, the J call TRBJ2-1; TRBD2 matches 8 bases. Germline V CDR1 and CDR2: SQVTM, ANQGSEA. The V and J ends lost 3 bases and 9 bases, in that order; junction bases with no gene match: 16. CDR3 length: 16 amino acids.

The V gene is TRBV4-1, the J gene TRBJ2-5, with TRBD1 matching over 10 bases. This CDR3 region has 18 residues. Germline values: CDR1 MGHRA, CDR2 YSYEKL. V lost 4 bases and J lost 2; bases outside the gene matches: 13. CDR3 sequence: CASSLTPGTGAVQETQYF. The CDR3 DNA reads TGCGCCAGCAGCCTCACCCCCGGGACAGGGGCCGTTCAAGAGACCCAGTACTTC.

The chain recombines TRBV5-1 with TRBJ1-2; possibly TRBD1 for D (5 bases). V was trimmed by 0 bases and J by 2 bases, leaving 5 bases between them. This CDR3 spans 13 amino acids. Germline-derived CDR1 and CDR2 are SGHRS and YFSETQ. The CDR3 spells CASSLGQNYGYTF. CDR3 coding DNA: TGCGCCAGCAGCTTGGGACAGAACTATGGCTACACCTTC.

The chain links TRBV15 to TRBJ2-1, with unresolved D. CDR1 and CDR2 (germline): LNHNV, YYDKDF (reference sequence). V was shortened by 6 bases and J by 0 bases, with 9 bases between the two germline ends. The CDR3 spans 14 residues. In DNA, the CDR3 is TGTGCCACCAGAGACGGCGGCTCCTACAATGAGCAGTTCTTC. Residues: CATRDGGSYNEQFF. The variable domain in full, completed from reference TRBV15 and TRBJ2-1, reads DAMVIQNPRYQVTQFGKPVTLSCSQTLNHNVMYWYQQKSSQAPKLLFHYYDKDFNNEADTPDNFQSRRPNTSFCFLDIRSPGLGDTAMYLCATRDGGSYNEQFFGPGTRLTVL.